The 20 T cell receptor beta chains presented below share a single source sample, sequenced in a study of prognosis after radiotherapy for stage I lung cancer. Two-round multiplex PCR, the amplification method, yielded TCR beta CDR3 from genomic DNA. Each TRBV and TRBJ gene had its own primer in the first PCR round. TCRdb reprocessed the multiplex PCR reads with MiXCR, giving one entry per CDR3 protein. The repertoire holds tens of thousands of distinct CDR3 sequences, with around 43% as singletons. The sample here was PBMCs, taken before or after stereotactic body radiation therapy (not recorded which). The source is a donor over 45 with non-small cell lung cancer.

V and J are TRBV7-2 and TRBJ2-7, with unresolved D. The CDR3 spans 14 residues. Trimming pared 1 base from V and 6 bases from J, leaving 13 bases between. Germline V CDR1 and CDR2: SGHTA, FQGNSA. The CDR3 reads CASSLGTATCEQYF. The DNA for the CDR3 is TGTGCCAGCAGCTTAGGAACAGCCACCTGCGAGCAGTACTTC.

In this sample, this clonotype turned up many times. This chain uses TRBV19 with TRBJ1-2, with D tentatively TRBD1 (5 bases). The germline CDR1 and CDR2 sequences are LNHDA and SQIVND (reference sequence). The CDR3 loop spans 11 amino acids. Trimming took off 7 bases at V and 5 bases at J, with 8 bases between the two ends. CDR3 nucleotides: TGTGCCAGTACGGAGGGGTATGGCTACACCTTC. It specifies CASTEGYGYTF.

This clonotype has a count of ten or more. The chain uses TRBV7-2 and TRBJ1-2; D is undetermined. Trimming took off 0 bases at V and 8 bases at J, with 16 bases between the two ends. The CDR3 sequence is 15 residues long. Germline V lookup: CDR1 SGHTA, CDR2 FQGNSA. The CDR3 protein is CASSLAWTALEGYTF. The CDR3 DNA reads TGTGCCAGCAGCTTAGCTTGGACTGCCCTTGAGGGCTACACCTTC.

As to this clonotype: An end of the junction differs from the germline gene, which may be a read error. This chain connects TRBV6-4 to TRBJ2-2; maybe TRBD2 (5 bases). The germline CDR1 and CDR2 sequences are MRHNA and SNTAGT. The CDR3 length is 14 residues. The CDR3 region is CANSDGQSTGELFF. DNA for the CDR3: TGTGCCAACAGTGACGGCCAGTCCACCGGGGAGTTGTTTTTT.

There are many counts of this clonotype. V gene TRBV4-1 combines with J gene TRBJ2-5; D call uncertain. The CDR3 has 15 residues. Trimming shortened V by 0 bases and J by 5 bases, and 13 bases separated the two germline ends. The germline V gene encodes CDR1 MGHRA and CDR2 YSYEKL. CDR3 amino acids: CASSQDQTVGETQYF. In DNA form, the CDR3 reads TGCGCCAGCAGCCAAGATCAAACGGTAGGGGAGACCCAGTACTTC.

The rearrangement links TRBV12-3 or TRBV12-4 to TRBJ2-7, with D perhaps matching TRBD1 (5 bases). V lost 3 bases and J lost 6, with 9 bases in between. This CDR3 contains 12 residues. This CDR3 is CASSFPRGEQYF. DNA of the CDR3: TGTGCCAGCAGTTTCCCAAGGGGCGAGCAGTACTTC.

The V gene is TRBV20-1, the J gene TRBJ2-5, with 9 positions matching TRBD1. This CDR3 is 14 amino acids long. In germline, CDR1 is DFQATT, CDR2 SNEGSKA (reference sequence). V shed 1 base, J shed 4 bases, and the junction held 4 bases outside the gene matches. The CDR3 sequence: CSARGTGVGETQYF. The CDR3 DNA reads TGCAGTGCTAGAGGGACAGGGGTCGGAGAGACCCAGTACTTC.

In this sample, this clonotype turned up many times. V gene TRBV10-3 combines with J gene TRBJ2-2; either TRBD1 or TRBD2 may fit D (5 bases each). The CDR3 runs 16 residues. The V end lost 4 bases, the J end lost 4 bases, and 16 bases lay between the germline ends. Per the germline V gene, CDR1 is ENHRY and CDR2 is SYGVKD. The CDR3 nucleotides read TGTGCCATCAGTGTTCCCGTTGGGGGAAGCACCGGGGAGCTGTTTTTT. It encodes CAISVPVGGSTGELFF.

The V call is TRBV19, the J call TRBJ2-7, with D possibly matching TRBD1 (6 bases). This CDR3 contains 15 residues. The germline V gene has CDR1 LNHDA and CDR2 SQIVND (reference sequence). Trimming left V 6 bases short and J 4 bases short, with 19 bases between. CDR3 nucleotide sequence: TGTGCCAGTAGGGTTCAAGGGACACTTGCTTACGAGCAGTACTTC. Translated: CASRVQGTLAYEQYF. Full variable domain (remainder filled in from reference TRBV19 and TRBJ2-7): DGGITQSPKYLFRKEGQNVTLSCEQNLNHDAMYWYRQDPGQGLRLIYYSQIVNDFQKGDIAEGYSVSREKKESFPLTVTSAQKNPTAFYLCASRVQGTLAYEQYFGPGTRLTVT.

This clonotype appeared many times. The chain uses TRBV2 and TRBJ2-1; the match to TRBD2 covers 14 bases. Losses at the gene ends were 0 bases for V and 7 bases for J; bases not matched to a gene: 14. The CDR3 spans 20 residues. Germline CDR1 SNHLY, CDR2 FYNNEI. CDR3 nucleotide sequence: TGTGCCAGCAGTGAAGCGCTTCCGGGACTAGCGGGAGTATCGGGTAATGAGCAGTTCTTC. Encoded protein: CASSEALPGLAGVSGNEQFF.

This clonotype has ten or more counts. The J gene is TRBJ2-2, the V gene TRBV9; 9 positions match TRBD2. The CDR3 length is 17 residues. Germline-derived CDR1 and CDR2 are SGDLS and YYNGEE. V dropped 2 bases and J dropped 2; count of bases not matched to a gene: 7. CDR3 region: CASSVSRAGGNTGELFF. CDR3 coding DNA: TGTGCCAGCAGCGTTTCGAGAGCGGGGGGCAACACCGGGGAGCTGTTTTTT.

This clonotype was detected many times. The chain employs TRBV6-1 and TRBJ2-5, with TRBD1 matching over 7 bases. V was pared by 6 bases and J by 1 base, with 8 bases of the junction left unmatched. The germline gives CDR1 MNHNS, CDR2 SASEGT. This CDR3 region has 15 residues. CDR3 in amino acids: CASSPTGASQETQYF. The CDR3 DNA reads TGTGCCAGCAGCCCCACAGGGGCCTCCCAAGAGACCCAGTACTTC.

With respect to this clonotype: A single base is all that separates this from a far larger clone, so a read error is likely. This sequence joins TRBV6-5 and TRBJ2-7, with 8 bases identical to TRBD1. CDR1 and CDR2 from the germline V gene are MNHEY and SVGAGI. The CDR3 contains 15 residues. In DNA form, the CDR3 reads TGTGTCAGCAGAAAAGGGGGACAGGTCGGCTACGAGCAGTACTTC. It translates to CVSRKGGQVGYEQYF.

The V call is TRBV6-2 or TRBV6-3, the J call TRBJ2-1; TRBD1 matches 10 bases. CDR1 is MNHEY and CDR2 is SVGEGT in the germline V gene. This CDR3 contains 15 residues. V dropped 7 bases and J dropped 4; count of bases not matched to a gene: 7. CDR3 bases: TGTGCCAGCAACTCCCCGGGACAGGGGTACAATGAGCAGTTCTTC. Its protein is CASNSPGQGYNEQFF.

This clonotype was detected ten times or more. This chain uses TRBV20-1 with TRBJ2-1, with a tentative D call TRBD2 (5 bases). With 4 bases removed from V and 5 bases from J, the gap between germline ends came to 18 bases. The CDR3 covers 15 residues. Germline CDR1 DFQATT, CDR2 SNEGSKA (reference sequence). The CDR3 spells CSATGLLPRHNEQFF. The CDR3 bases are TGCAGTGCTACCGGACTCCTCCCGCGTCACAATGAGCAGTTCTTC.

This clonotype was recorded many times. The rearrangement uses TRBV19 and TRBJ2-3, with TRBD2 as a possible D gene (6 bases). The germline gives CDR1 LNHDA, CDR2 SQIVND (reference sequence). V lost 7 bases and J 0 bases, leaving 11 bases between the germline ends. CDR3 length: 14 amino acids. CDR3 DNA: TGTGCCAGTAATCCTAGCGAGAGCACAGATACGCAGTATTTT. This sequence encodes CASNPSESTDTQYF.

The sample holds a few counts of this clonotype. This chain joins TRBV6-1 and TRBJ2-7; possibly TRBD2 for D (5 bases). Trimming shortened V by 7 bases and J by 5 bases, and 18 bases separated the two germline ends. Germline CDR1 is MNHNS and CDR2 is SASEGT. CDR3 length equals 14 residues. The CDR3 coding sequence is TGTGCCAGCACCATAGACACTTACGGGAACGAGCAGTACTTC. As protein: CASTIDTYGNEQYF.

The CDR3 protein is CASSHRRVDYGYTF. In nucleotides, the CDR3 is TGTGCCAGCAGCCACCGTCGCGTCGACTATGGCTACACCTTC. The V call is TRBV6-2 or TRBV6-3, the J call TRBJ1-2; D call uncertain. V was clipped by 6 bases and J by 3 bases, with 14 bases between them. Looked up from germline, CDR1 is MNHEY and CDR2 is SVGEGT. The CDR3 is made up of 14 amino acids.

V and J are TRBV6-2 or TRBV6-3 and TRBJ2-5, with D perhaps matching TRBD2 (5 bases). Germline values: CDR1 MNHEY, CDR2 SVGEGT. CDR3 length equals 15 residues. V lost 6 bases to trimming and J lost 2 bases, with 16 bases between them. Written as DNA, the CDR3 is TGTGCCAGCAGACCAGTCGGGATGGGTCAAGAGACCCAGTACTTC. Amino acid sequence: CASRPVGMGQETQYF.

Details on this clonotype: The junction departs from germline at one end; a sequencing error may be responsible. This chain connects TRBV6-2 or TRBV6-3 to TRBJ2-7; D gene uncertain. Germline lookup yields CDR1 MNHEY and CDR2 SVGEGT. The CDR3 has 13 amino acids. The CDR3 sequence: CSSRPWGSYEQYF. For the CDR3, the DNA is TGTTCCAGCAGACCCTGGGGTTCCTACGAGCAGTACTTC.